The clone carrying this T cell receptor (beta chain) was recorded many times. The DNA ends 3 residues before the CDR3 does, and the rest of the CDR3 is filled in from the germline J gene. This sample is part of a study of T cell clonality in common variable immunodeficiency. The V end lost 2 bases, the J end lost 4 bases, and 9 bases lay between the germline ends. CDR1 and CDR2 (germline): KGHSH, LQKENI. The CDR3 sequence is 14 residues long. Libraries were prepared by immunoSEQ multiplex PCR; TCRdb keeps only in-frame clonotypes and omits some of them. The table records 75,000 to 85,000 clones without singletons, the ten largest covering approximately 0.8%.

The sequenced sample consisted of peripheral blood mononuclear cells. This sequence originates from a person aged 18 to 75 in good health. The V call is TRBV18, the J call TRBJ2-1; the D is unclear. CDR3 in amino acids: CASSPAYDYNEQFF. CDR3 bases read: TGTGCCAGCTCACCAGCCTACGATTACAATGAG.